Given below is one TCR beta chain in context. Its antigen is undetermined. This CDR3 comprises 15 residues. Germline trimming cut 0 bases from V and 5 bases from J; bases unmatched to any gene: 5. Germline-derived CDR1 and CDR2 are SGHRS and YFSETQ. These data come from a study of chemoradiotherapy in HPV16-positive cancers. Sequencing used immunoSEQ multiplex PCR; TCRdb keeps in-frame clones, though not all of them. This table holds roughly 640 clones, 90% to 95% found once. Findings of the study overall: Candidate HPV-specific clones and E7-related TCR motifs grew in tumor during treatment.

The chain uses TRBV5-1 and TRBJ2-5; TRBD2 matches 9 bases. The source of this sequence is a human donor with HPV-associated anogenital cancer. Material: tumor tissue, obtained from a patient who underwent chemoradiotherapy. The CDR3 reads CASSLGSGSKETQYF. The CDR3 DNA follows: TGCGCCAGCAGCTTGGGTAGCGGGAGTAAGGAGACCCAGTACTTC.